One and the same sample provided the 6 T cell receptor beta chains below, sequenced in a study of cytomegalovirus exposure and HLA in healthy donors. PCR employed 60 Vbeta and 13 Jbeta primers. Assay used: immunoSEQ multiplex PCR; TCRdb lists only in-frame clones, some missing. The sample carries around 90,000 clones, 78% recorded once. Sequenced input: PBMCs. The source of these receptors is a woman aged 40 to 50 in good health and CMV-seronegative.

Only one count was recorded for this clone. The gene calls are TRBV10-3 and TRBJ1-3; no definite D call. Germline V gives CDR1 ENHRY, CDR2 SYGVKD. Trimming stripped 7 bases from V and 0 bases from J, with 7 bases between. The CDR3 sequence is 13 residues long. The CDR3 loop is CAIMGSSGNTIYF. CDR3 nucleotide sequence: TGTGCCATCATGGGGAGCTCTGGAAACACCATATATTTT.

The rearrangement joins TRBV28 to TRBJ2-7; 9 bases line up with TRBD1. With V trimmed by 5 bases and J by 6 bases, 8 bases remained unmatched. This CDR3 contains 14 residues. CDR1 and CDR2 (germline): MDHEN, SYDVKM. CDR3 DNA sequence: TGTGCCAGCAGTGGATGGGACAGGGATGGCGAGCAGTACTTC. It translates to CASSGWDRDGEQYF.

The chain has TRBV7-9 and TRBJ1-2, with D possibly matching TRBD1 (6 bases). The CDR3 runs to 13 residues. In germline, CDR1 is SEHNR, CDR2 FQNEAQ (reference sequence). Trimming cost V 1 base and J 6 bases, with 9 bases left between them. CDR3 loop: CASSLGGTNGYTF. CDR3 in DNA: TGTGCCAGCAGCTTAGGGGGGACAAATGGCTACACCTTC.

The DNA of the CDR3 is TGTGCCAGCAGTGAAACAGACAATCAGCCCCAGCATTTT. Protein: CASSETDNQPQHF. The rearrangement joins TRBV6-4 to TRBJ1-5; the D is unclear. Germline-derived CDR1 and CDR2 are MRHNA and SNTAGT. Trimming shortened V by 3 bases and J by 3 bases, and 6 bases separated the two germline ends. The CDR3 contains 13 residues.

This chain links TRBV7-6 with TRBJ2-1; 8 positions agree with TRBD2. Germline trimming cut 4 bases from V and 4 bases from J; bases unmatched to any gene: 6. The germline CDR1 and CDR2 sequences are SGHVS and FNYEAQ. This CDR3 has 15 amino acids. This CDR3 reads CASSSLAGDYNEQFF. Written as DNA, the CDR3 is TGTGCCAGCAGCTCCCTAGCGGGTGATTACAATGAGCAGTTCTTC.

This clone occurred once. This rearrangement joins TRBV11-2 to TRBJ1-2, with TRBD1 identical over 7 bases. Looked up from germline, CDR1 is SGHAT and CDR2 is FQNNGV. The CDR3 covers 15 residues. J was trimmed by 4 bases and V by 0 bases; bases with no gene match: 5. CDR3 coding DNA: TGTGCCAGCAGCTTAGAGTTGGGACAGACCTATGGCTACACCTTC. This sequence encodes CASSLELGQTYGYTF. Full variable domain (outside the CDR3, taken from reference TRBV11-2 and TRBJ1-2): EAGVAQSPRYKIIEKRQSVAFWCNPISGHATLYWYQQILGQGPKLLIQFQNNGVVDDSQLPKDRFSAERLKGVDSTLKIQPAKLEDSAVYLCASSLELGQTYGYTFGSGTRLTVV.